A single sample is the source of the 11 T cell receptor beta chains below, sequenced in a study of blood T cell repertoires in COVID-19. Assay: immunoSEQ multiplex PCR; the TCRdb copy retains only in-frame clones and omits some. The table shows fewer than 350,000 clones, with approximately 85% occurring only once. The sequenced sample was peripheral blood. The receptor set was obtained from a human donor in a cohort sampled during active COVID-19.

The CDR3 is CASRKTSNYGYTF. CDR3 DNA sequence: TGCGCCAGCAGAAAGACTTCTAACTATGGCTACACCTTC. This rearrangement joins TRBV5-1 to TRBJ1-2, with D hard to call. This CDR3 comprises 13 residues. Between the trimmed V and J ends, which lost 5 bases and 0 bases, there was a span of 8 bases. Germline CDR1 and CDR2: SGHRS and YFSETQ.

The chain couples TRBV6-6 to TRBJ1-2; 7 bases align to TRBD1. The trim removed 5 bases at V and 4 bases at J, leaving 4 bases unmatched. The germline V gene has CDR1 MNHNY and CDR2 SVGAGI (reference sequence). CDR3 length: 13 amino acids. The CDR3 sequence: CASSTDRPYGYTF. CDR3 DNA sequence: TGTGCCAGCAGTACGGACAGGCCCTATGGCTACACCTTC.

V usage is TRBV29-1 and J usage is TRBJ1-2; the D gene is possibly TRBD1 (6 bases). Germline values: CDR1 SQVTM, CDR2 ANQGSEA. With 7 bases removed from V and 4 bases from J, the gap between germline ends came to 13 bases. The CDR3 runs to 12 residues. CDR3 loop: CSDRDKGYGYTF. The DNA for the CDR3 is TGCAGCGACCGGGACAAAGGCTATGGCTACACCTTC.

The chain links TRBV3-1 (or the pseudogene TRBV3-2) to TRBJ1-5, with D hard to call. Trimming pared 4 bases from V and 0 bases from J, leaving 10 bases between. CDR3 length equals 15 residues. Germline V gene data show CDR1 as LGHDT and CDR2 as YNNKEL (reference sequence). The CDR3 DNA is TGTGCCAGCAGCCCCGGGAGGCATAGCAATCAGCCCCAGCATTTT. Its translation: CASSPGRHSNQPQHF.

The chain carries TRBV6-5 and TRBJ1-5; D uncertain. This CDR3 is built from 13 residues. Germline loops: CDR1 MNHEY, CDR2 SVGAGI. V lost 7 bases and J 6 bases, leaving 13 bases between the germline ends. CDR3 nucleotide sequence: TGTGCCAGCAAGCGGGATATGGCTCAGCCCCAGCATTTT. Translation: CASKRDMAQPQHF.

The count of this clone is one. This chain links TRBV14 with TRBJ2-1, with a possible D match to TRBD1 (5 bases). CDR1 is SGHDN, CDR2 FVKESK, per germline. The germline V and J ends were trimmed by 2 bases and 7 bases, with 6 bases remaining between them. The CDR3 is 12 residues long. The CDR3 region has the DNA TGTGCCAGCAGCCAAAACAGGAATGAGCAGTTCTTC. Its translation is CASSQNRNEQFF.

The CDR3 reads CATSGPFSYEQYF. The CDR3 region has the DNA TGTGCCACTTCAGGGCCCTTCTCCTACGAGCAGTACTTC. This rearrangement joins TRBV6-5 to TRBJ2-7; maybe TRBD1 (5 bases). CDR3 length equals 13 residues. V was pared by 10 bases and J by 0 bases, with 13 bases between. Germline V gives CDR1 MNHEY, CDR2 SVGAGI.

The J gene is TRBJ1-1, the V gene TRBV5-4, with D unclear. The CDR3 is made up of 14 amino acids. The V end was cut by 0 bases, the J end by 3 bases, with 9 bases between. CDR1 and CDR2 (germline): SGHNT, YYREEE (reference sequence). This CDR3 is CASSLAGVDTEAFF. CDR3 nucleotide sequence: TGTGCCAGCAGCTTGGCCGGGGTAGACACTGAAGCTTTCTTT.

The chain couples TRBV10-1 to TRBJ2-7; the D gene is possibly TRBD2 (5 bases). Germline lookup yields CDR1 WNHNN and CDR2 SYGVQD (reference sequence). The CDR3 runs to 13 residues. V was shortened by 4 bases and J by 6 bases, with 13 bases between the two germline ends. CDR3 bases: TGCGCCAGCAGTGGGCGGGTTAACGGCGAGCAGTACTTC. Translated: CASSGRVNGEQYF.

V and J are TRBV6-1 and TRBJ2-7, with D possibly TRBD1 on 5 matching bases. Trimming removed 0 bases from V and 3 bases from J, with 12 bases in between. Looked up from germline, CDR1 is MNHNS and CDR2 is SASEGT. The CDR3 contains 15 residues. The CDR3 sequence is CASSEAWQGGYEQYF. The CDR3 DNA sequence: TGTGCCAGCAGTGAAGCCTGGCAGGGTGGCTACGAGCAGTACTTC.

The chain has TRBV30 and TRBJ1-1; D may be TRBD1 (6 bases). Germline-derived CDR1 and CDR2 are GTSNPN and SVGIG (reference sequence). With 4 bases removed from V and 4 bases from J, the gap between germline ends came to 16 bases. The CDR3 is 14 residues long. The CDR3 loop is CAWKPKIGGTEAFF. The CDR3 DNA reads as TGTGCCTGGAAACCTAAAATAGGGGGCACTGAAGCTTTCTTT.